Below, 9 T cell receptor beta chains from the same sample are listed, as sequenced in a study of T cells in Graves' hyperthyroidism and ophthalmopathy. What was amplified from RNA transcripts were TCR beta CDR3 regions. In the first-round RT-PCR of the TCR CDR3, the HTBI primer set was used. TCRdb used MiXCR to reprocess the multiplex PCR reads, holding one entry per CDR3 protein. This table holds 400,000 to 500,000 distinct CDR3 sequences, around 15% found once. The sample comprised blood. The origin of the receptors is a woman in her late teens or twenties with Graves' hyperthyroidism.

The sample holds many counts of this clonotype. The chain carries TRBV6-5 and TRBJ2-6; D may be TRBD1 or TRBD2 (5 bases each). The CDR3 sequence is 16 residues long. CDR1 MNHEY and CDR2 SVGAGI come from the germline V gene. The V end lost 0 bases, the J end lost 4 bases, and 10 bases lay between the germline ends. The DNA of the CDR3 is TGTGCCAGCAGTTACTCGTCGGGGCTGGGGGCCAACGTCCTGACTTTC. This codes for CASSYSSGLGANVLTF.

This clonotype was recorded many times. The CDR3 bases are TGTGCCAGCAGATCAGGGTTCACAGATACGCAGTATTTT. It translates to CASRSGFTDTQYF. The chain is built from TRBV6-1 and TRBJ2-3; maybe TRBD1 (5 bases). The V and J ends lost 6 bases and 2 bases respectively, with 9 bases between them. Germline V lookup: CDR1 MNHNS, CDR2 SASEGT. This CDR3 has 13 amino acids.

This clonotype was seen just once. The CDR3 sequence: CSARDPGTSGSYNEQFF. As DNA, the CDR3 is TGCAGTGCTAGAGATCCCGGGACTAGCGGGAGTTACAATGAGCAGTTCTTC. This sequence joins TRBV20-1 and TRBJ2-1, with TRBD2 matching over 14 bases. CDR1 and CDR2 from the germline V gene are DFQATT and SNEGSKA (reference sequence). The V segment lost 0 bases and the J segment 4 bases; nucleotides outside the gene matches: 5. The CDR3 has 17 residues.

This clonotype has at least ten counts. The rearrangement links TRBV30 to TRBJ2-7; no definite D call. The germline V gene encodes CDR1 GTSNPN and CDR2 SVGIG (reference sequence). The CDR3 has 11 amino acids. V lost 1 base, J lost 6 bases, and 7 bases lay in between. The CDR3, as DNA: TGTGCCTGGAGTGGAGTCTCCGAGCAGTACTTC. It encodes CAWSGVSEQYF.

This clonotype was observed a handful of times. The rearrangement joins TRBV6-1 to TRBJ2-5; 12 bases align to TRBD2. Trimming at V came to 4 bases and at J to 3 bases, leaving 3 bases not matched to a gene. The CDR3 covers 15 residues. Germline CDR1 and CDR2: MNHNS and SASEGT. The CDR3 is CASSVRLAGEETQYF. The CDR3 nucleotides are TGTGCCAGCAGTGTACGACTAGCGGGAGAAGAGACCCAGTACTTC.

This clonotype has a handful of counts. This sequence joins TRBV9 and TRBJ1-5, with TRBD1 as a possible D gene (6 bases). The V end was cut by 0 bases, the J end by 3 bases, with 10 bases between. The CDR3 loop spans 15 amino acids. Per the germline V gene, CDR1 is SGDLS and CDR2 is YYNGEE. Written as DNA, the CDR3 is TGTGCCAGCAGCGTAGGTGGACAGCACAATCAGCCCCAGCATTTT. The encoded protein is CASSVGGQHNQPQHF.

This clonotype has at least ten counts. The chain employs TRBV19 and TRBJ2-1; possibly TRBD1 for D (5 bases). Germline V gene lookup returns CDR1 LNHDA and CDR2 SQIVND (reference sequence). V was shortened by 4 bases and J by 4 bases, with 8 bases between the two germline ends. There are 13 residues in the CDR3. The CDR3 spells CASSKNRYNEQFF. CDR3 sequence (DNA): TGTGCCAGTAGTAAGAACAGGTACAATGAGCAGTTCTTC.

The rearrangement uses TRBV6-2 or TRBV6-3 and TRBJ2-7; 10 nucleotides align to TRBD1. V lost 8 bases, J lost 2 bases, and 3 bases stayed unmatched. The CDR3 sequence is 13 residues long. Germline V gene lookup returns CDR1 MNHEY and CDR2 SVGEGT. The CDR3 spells CASGDRGPYEQYF. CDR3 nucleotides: TGTGCCAGCGGGGACAGGGGCCCCTACGAGCAGTACTTC.

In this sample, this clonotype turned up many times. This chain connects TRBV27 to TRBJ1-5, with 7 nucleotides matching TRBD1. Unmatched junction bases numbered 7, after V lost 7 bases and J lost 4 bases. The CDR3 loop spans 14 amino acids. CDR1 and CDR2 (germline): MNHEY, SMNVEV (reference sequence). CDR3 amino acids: CASTLLQGNQPQHF. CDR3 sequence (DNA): TGTGCCAGCACCCTCTTACAGGGGAATCAGCCCCAGCATTTT.